The 20 T cell receptor beta chains reported below all come from one sample, sequenced in a study of glioma-infiltrating T cells after dendritic cell vaccination. The protocol was immunoSEQ multiplex PCR, while the TCRdb copy is restricted to in-frame clones and leaves out a portion. Counted here are 75,000 to 100,000 clones, around three quarters occurring once; the ten biggest clones make up under 7%. Sequencing was performed on blood, taken before dendritic cell vaccination. The receptors here all came from a human donor with glioblastoma.

J is TRBJ2-4 and V is TRBV6-1, with 10 bases that match TRBD1. The CDR3 covers 17 residues. V was pared by 0 bases and J by 1 base, with 3 bases of the junction left unmatched. The germline V gene encodes CDR1 MNHNS and CDR2 SASEGT. CDR3 sequence: CASSEALGQGAKNIQYF. The CDR3 nucleotides read TGTGCCAGCAGTGAAGCATTGGGACAGGGGGCCAAAAACATTCAGTACTTC.

The V and J genes are TRBV18 and TRBJ1-1; D unresolved. This CDR3 contains 14 residues. V dropped 2 bases and J dropped 3 bases, with 10 bases sitting between them. Per the germline V gene, CDR1 is KGHSH and CDR2 is LQKENI. CDR3 coding DNA: TGTGCCAGCTCACCATCGCGGTTCTACACTGAAGCTTTCTTT. This sequence encodes CASSPSRFYTEAFF.

The V call is TRBV9, the J call TRBJ2-1; D gene unclear. Germline values: CDR1 SGDLS, CDR2 YYNGEE. The CDR3 sequence is 16 residues long. Trimming took off 5 bases at V and 5 bases at J, with 20 bases between the two ends. The DNA for the CDR3 is TGTGCCAGCAGGACTTTCTGTCCTCAGCCCCACAATGAGCAGTTCTTC. Protein sequence: CASRTFCPQPHNEQFF.

V and J are TRBV19 and TRBJ1-4; D is possibly TRBD1 (5 bases). This CDR3 is 15 amino acids long. V was cut by 0 bases and J by 6 bases, with 11 bases left in between. Germline V gene sequence: CDR1 LNHDA, CDR2 SQIVND (reference sequence). The CDR3 nucleotides are TGTGCCAGTAGTATAGAAATAGGACACTATGAAAAACTGTTTTTT. Protein: CASSIEIGHYEKLFF.

J is TRBJ1-1 and V is TRBV7-9; possibly TRBD1 for D (6 bases). Germline CDR1 reads SEHNR; CDR2 reads FQNEAQ (reference sequence). Trimming pared 5 bases from V and 4 bases from J, leaving 14 bases between. This CDR3 has 14 residues. The CDR3 DNA is TGTGCCAGCAGCACCCAAGGGGGGGCCACTGAAGCTTTCTTT. The encoded protein is CASSTQGGATEAFF.

The genes are TRBV5-6 and TRBJ2-2, with 10 bases identical to TRBD1. Germline CDR1 SGHDT, CDR2 YYEEEE. Trimming took 4 bases from V and 9 from J; bases not matched to a gene: 9. CDR3 size: 15 residues. The CDR3: CASSLPGTGDRELFF. The CDR3 region has the DNA TGTGCCAGCAGCCTCCCTGGGACAGGGGATCGGGAGCTGTTTTTT.

This chain connects TRBV15 to TRBJ1-1, with 11 bases aligning to TRBD1. The V and J ends lost 3 bases and 4 bases, in that order; junction bases with no gene match: 7. Per germline, CDR1 LNHNV and CDR2 YYDKDF (reference sequence). CDR3 length: 16 residues. The CDR3 loop is CATSRRSGTGGTEAFF. CDR3 DNA sequence: TGTGCCACCAGCAGGAGATCCGGGACAGGGGGCACTGAAGCTTTCTTT. The complete variable domain, with remaining parts taken from reference TRBV15 and TRBJ1-1, reads DAMVIQNPRYQVTQFGKPVTLSCSQTLNHNVMYWYQQKSSQAPKLLFHYYDKDFNNEADTPDNFQSRRPNTSFCFLDIRSPGLGDTAMYLCATSRRSGTGGTEAFFGQGTRLTVV.

This chain links TRBV28 with TRBJ1-1; TRBD1 might be the D (5 bases). CDR3 length: 15 residues. V gave up 4 bases and J gave up 0 bases, with 12 bases separating them. The germline V gene encodes CDR1 MDHEN and CDR2 SYDVKM. The CDR3 spells CASSSEQVLNTEAFF. The CDR3 bases are TGTGCCAGCAGTTCCGAACAGGTCCTGAACACTGAAGCTTTCTTT.

This clone was found once. The chain couples TRBV19 to TRBJ2-2; D possibly corresponds to TRBD2 (6 bases). The germline V gene encodes CDR1 LNHDA and CDR2 SQIVND (reference sequence). The V gene lost 5 bases and the J gene lost 1 base, with 11 bases spanning the gap. The length of the CDR3 is 15 residues. CDR3 bases: TGTGCCAGTAGTCTCCGACTAGGGAACACCGGGGAGCTGTTTTTT. Translation gives CASSLRLGNTGELFF.

V gene TRBV5-4 combines with J gene TRBJ2-5, with 8 nucleotides matching TRBD2. Trimming removed 2 bases from V and 2 bases from J; junction bases left unmatched: 11. Germline loops: CDR1 SGHNT, CDR2 YYREEE (reference sequence). CDR3 length: 17 residues. This CDR3 reads CASSLKGAGVRQETQYF. The CDR3 region has the DNA TGTGCCAGCAGCTTAAAGGGAGCGGGAGTGAGACAAGAGACCCAGTACTTC.

The V and J genes are TRBV12-5 and TRBJ2-3, with TRBD2 matching over 12 bases. With 1 base clipped from V and 3 bases from J, the junction kept 8 bases outside the gene matches. Germline V lookup: CDR1 LGHNT, CDR2 FRNRAP. CDR3 size: 18 residues. The CDR3 bases are TGTGCTAGTGGTTTGGCCCTACTAGCGGGGGGCGAAACAGATACGCAGTATTTT. Translation gives CASGLALLAGGETDTQYF.

The chain couples TRBV10-1 to TRBJ2-1, with D maybe TRBD2 (6 bases). The CDR3 has 17 residues. Germline assignment: CDR1 WNHNN and CDR2 SYGVQD (reference sequence). V lost 2 bases to trimming and J lost 2 bases, with 16 bases between them. CDR3 sequence: CASSEGPGGTPYNEQFF. The CDR3 DNA sequence: TGCGCCAGCAGTGAGGGACCCGGAGGGACTCCCTACAATGAGCAGTTCTTC.

The V gene is TRBV5-4, the J gene TRBJ2-5, with TRBD2 matching over 7 bases. Germline loops: CDR1 SGHNT, CDR2 YYREEE (reference sequence). The CDR3 spans 14 residues. V was clipped by 0 bases and J by 5 bases; unmatched bases: 4. The CDR3 protein is CASSLEAGGETQYF. The CDR3 nucleotides are TGTGCCAGCAGCTTGGAGGCCGGGGGGGAGACCCAGTACTTC. The full variable domain, completed using reference TRBV5-4 and TRBJ2-5, is ETGVTQSPTHLIKTRGQQVTLRCSSQSGHNTVSWYQQALGQGPQFIFQYYREEENGRGNFPPRFSGLQFPNYSSELNVNALELDDSALYLCASSLEAGGETQYFGPGTRLLVL.

V usage is TRBV5-1 and J usage is TRBJ2-1; TRBD2 matches at 10 bases. Germline V gene lookup returns CDR1 SGHRS and CDR2 YFSETQ. CDR3 length: 15 residues. Trimming cost V 4 bases and J 8 bases; bases outside gene matches: 9. The CDR3 DNA follows: TGCGCCAGCAGCCGGTCCCTAGCGGGAGAGGATGAGCAGTTCTTC. The encoded protein is CASSRSLAGEDEQFF.

V gene TRBV7-9 combines with J gene TRBJ1-2; D is unclear. CDR1 and CDR2 (germline): SEHNR, FQNEAQ (reference sequence). This CDR3 contains 15 residues. The germline V and J ends were trimmed by 5 bases and 6 bases, with 19 bases remaining between them. In DNA, the CDR3 is TGTGCCAGCAGCCCGTCGACACGCACCGAGAATGGCTACACCTTC. Residues: CASSPSTRTENGYTF.

In this sample, this clone turned up once. The rearrangement links TRBV5-1 to TRBJ2-7, with D tentatively TRBD2 (6 bases). Per the germline V gene, CDR1 is SGHRS and CDR2 is YFSETQ. Trimming shortened V by 0 bases and J by 6 bases, and 10 bases separated the two germline ends. The CDR3 length is 13 residues. The CDR3 coding sequence is TGCGCCAGCAGCTTGGACGGGAGACCCGAGCAGTACTTC. Its protein product is CASSLDGRPEQYF.

This chain connects TRBV5-1 to TRBJ2-3, with 9 bases lining up with TRBD2. Germline assignment: CDR1 SGHRS and CDR2 YFSETQ. The V segment lost 0 bases and the J segment 7 bases; nucleotides outside the gene matches: 9. The CDR3 is 16 amino acids. The CDR3 nucleotides are TGCGCCAGCAGCTTGGGGGCGGGAGGGCCGCTAAATACGCAGTATTTT. Protein: CASSLGAGGPLNTQYF. Complete variable domain (other parts from reference TRBV5-1 and TRBJ2-3): KAGVTQTPRYLIKTRGQQVTLSCSPISGHRSVSWYQQTPGQGLQFLFEYFSETQRNKGNFPGRFSGRQFSNSRSEMNVSTLELGDSALYLCASSLGAGGPLNTQYFGPGTRLTVL.

The J gene is TRBJ2-5, the V gene TRBV12-5; 7 bases are a match to TRBD2. CDR1 is LGHNT, CDR2 FRNRAP, per germline. Trimming cost V 5 bases and J 5 bases; bases outside gene matches: 20. There are 18 residues in the CDR3. The CDR3 sequence is CASGPGLRLAGAVETQYF. The CDR3 region has the DNA TGTGCTAGTGGTCCGGGGTTACGACTAGCAGGAGCGGTGGAGACCCAGTACTTC.

This clone was detected only once. This chain links TRBV5-1 with TRBJ2-5, with TRBD1 as a possible D gene (5 bases). This CDR3 comprises 12 residues. CDR1 is SGHRS and CDR2 is YFSETQ in the germline V gene. Trimming left V 1 base short and J 4 bases short, with 5 bases between. The DNA for the CDR3 is TGCGCCAGCAGCTTGAGGGGAGAGACCCAGTACTTC. It specifies CASSLRGETQYF.

In this sample, this clone turned up a few times. This chain links TRBV10-3 with TRBJ1-6; D perhaps matches TRBD1 (5 bases). V dropped 10 bases and J dropped 8 bases, with 15 bases sitting between them. Germline lookup yields CDR1 ENHRY and CDR2 SYGVKD. This CDR3 has 13 residues. This CDR3 is CATGTGGDSPLHF. The CDR3 DNA reads TGTGCCACCGGGACGGGGGGTGATTCACCCCTCCACTTT.